A single sample gave rise to the 29 T cell receptor beta chains below, sequenced in a study of blood T cell repertoires in COVID-19. Sequencing used immunoSEQ multiplex PCR; TCRdb keeps in-frame clones, though not all of them. The top ten clones hold around 12% of a sample with some 130,000 clones, roughly 80% of them seen once. The sequenced sample was peripheral blood. The receptors stem from a woman aged 25 to 39 who had recovered from COVID-19.

The chain is built from TRBV9 and TRBJ1-1, with 7 bases fitting TRBD1. The CDR3 extends over 15 amino acids. Germline trimming cut 3 bases from V and 8 bases from J; bases unmatched to any gene: 13. Germline CDR1 reads SGDLS; CDR2 reads YYNGEE. The CDR3, as DNA: TGTGCCAGCAGCGAACGACAGGGTTTCACTTCCGAAGCTTTCTTT. Its translation is CASSERQGFTSEAFF.

CDR3 region: CASSNWEGPGNQPQHF. CDR3 sequence (DNA): TGTGCCAGCAGCAATTGGGAGGGGCCGGGGAATCAGCCCCAGCATTTT. V and J are TRBV5-8 and TRBJ1-5; D may be TRBD1 (5 bases). V dropped 4 bases and J dropped 4 bases, with 18 bases sitting between them. The CDR3 consists of 16 residues. CDR1 and CDR2 from the germline V gene are SGHTS and YDEGEE. The full variable domain, its missing parts supplied by reference TRBV5-8 and TRBJ1-5, is EAGVTQSPTHLIKTRGQQATLRCSPISGHTSVYWYQQALGLGLQFLLWYDEGEERNRGNFPPRFSGRQFPNYSSELNVNALELEDSALYLCASSNWEGPGNQPQHFGDGTRLSIL.

This sequence joins TRBV27 and TRBJ2-1, with 9 bases aligning to TRBD1. Trimming cost V 3 bases and J 8 bases; bases outside gene matches: 5. The CDR3 has 14 amino acids. CDR1 MNHEY and CDR2 SMNVEV come from the germline V gene (reference sequence). The CDR3 reads CASSLYGDRDEQFF. CDR3 sequence (DNA): TGTGCCAGCAGTTTGTACGGGGACAGGGATGAGCAGTTCTTC.

The chain joins TRBV5-1 to TRBJ1-1; a weak D match, TRBD1 (6 bases). The CDR3 is made up of 15 amino acids. Trimming removed 4 bases from V and 3 bases from J, with 16 bases in between. Germline lookup yields CDR1 SGHRS and CDR2 YFSETQ. The CDR3 nucleotides are TGCGCCAGCAGCCGGTCAGGGGCGAGGGACACTGAAGCTTTCTTT. Its protein is CASSRSGARDTEAFF.

The V call is TRBV4-2, the J call TRBJ2-1; TRBD2 matches at 11 bases. Germline V gene data show CDR1 as LGHNA and CDR2 as YNFKEQ. The CDR3 loop spans 17 amino acids. With 3 bases clipped from V and 3 bases from J, the junction kept 7 bases outside the gene matches. The CDR3 here is CASSQEPGLAVYNEQFF. The DNA for the CDR3 is TGTGCCAGCAGCCAGGAACCGGGACTAGCGGTCTACAATGAGCAGTTCTTC.

Only a few counts were recorded for this clone. This chain uses TRBV27 with TRBJ2-7, with D perhaps TRBD1 (6 bases). V lost 4 bases to trimming and J lost 2 bases, with 9 bases between them. Germline V lookup: CDR1 MNHEY, CDR2 SMNVEV (reference sequence). This CDR3 is 13 amino acids long. CDR3 region: CASSSTGTYEQYF. The CDR3 region has the DNA TGTGCCAGCAGTTCGACAGGAACCTACGAGCAGTACTTC.

V is TRBV2 and J is TRBJ2-1, with TRBD1 identical over 7 bases. Germline CDR1 reads SNHLY; CDR2 reads FYNNEI. V shed 5 bases and J 10 bases; nucleotides not matched to a gene: 8. The CDR3 has 13 residues. The CDR3 sequence is CASSWAGGEEQFF. CDR3 coding DNA: TGTGCCAGCAGTTGGGCAGGGGGTGAAGAGCAGTTCTTC.

The rearrangement joins TRBV4-2 to TRBJ1-4, with a tentative D call TRBD1 (6 bases). V was shortened by 1 base and J by 3 bases, with 15 bases between the two germline ends. CDR3 length: 17 amino acids. Germline CDR1 and CDR2: LGHNA and YNFKEQ. The CDR3 region has the DNA TGTGCCAGCAGCCAAGGGACCCGCGGGGGCTCTAATGAAAAACTGTTTTTT. Translating it yields CASSQGTRGGSNEKLFF.

V usage is TRBV19 and J usage is TRBJ1-2, with 7 bases lining up with TRBD1. The V segment lost 7 bases and the J segment 4 bases; nucleotides outside the gene matches: 18. The CDR3 has 17 amino acids. Germline V gene lookup returns CDR1 LNHDA and CDR2 SQIVND (reference sequence). In DNA, the CDR3 is TGTGCCAGTACTATCGGACAGGTGGGGGGATCTGGCTATGGCTACACCTTC. Amino acid sequence: CASTIGQVGGSGYGYTF.

The chain recombines TRBV7-2 with TRBJ2-7, with a weak D call TRBD2 (5 bases). The germline V gene has CDR1 SGHTA and CDR2 FQGNSA. The germline V and J ends were trimmed by 2 bases and 1 base, with 15 bases remaining between them. This CDR3 region has 16 residues. The CDR3 nucleotides are TGTGCCAGCAGCTTATTTATTAGCGCCAGGTCCTACGAGCAGTACTTC. Its protein is CASSLFISARSYEQYF.

The V call is TRBV4-1, the J call TRBJ2-3; 15 bases match TRBD2. Trimming took 3 bases from V and 4 from J; bases not matched to a gene: 5. This CDR3 has 17 amino acids. Germline CDR1 MGHRA, CDR2 YSYEKL. In nucleotides, the CDR3 is TGCGCCAGCAGCCATCCCGGGACTAGCGGGGGGTCAGATACGCAGTATTTT. Translation: CASSHPGTSGGSDTQYF.

This sequence joins TRBV7-8 and TRBJ2-5; possible D gene TRBD2, 5 bases. This CDR3 is 15 amino acids long. The ends were cut back, 4 bases at V and 2 bases at J, with 14 bases in the middle. Looked up from germline, CDR1 is SGHVS and CDR2 is FQNEAQ. The CDR3 loop reads CASSYDTGMQETQYF. The CDR3 DNA reads as TGTGCCAGCAGCTATGATACCGGGATGCAAGAGACCCAGTACTTC.

The V and J genes are TRBV2 and TRBJ1-1, with a tentative D call TRBD1 (6 bases). Germline V gives CDR1 SNHLY, CDR2 FYNNEI. The length of the CDR3 is 16 residues. V gave up 6 bases and J gave up 2 bases, with 19 bases separating them. The CDR3 bases are TGTGCCAGCAGGGCCGGGACAAGTAGGGCAAACACTGAAGCTTTCTTT. Translated, it gives CASRAGTSRANTEAFF.

V gene TRBV5-6 combines with J gene TRBJ1-2; D may be TRBD1 (6 bases). The CDR3 extends over 15 amino acids. The V end lost 1 base, the J end lost 3 bases, and 13 bases lay between the germline ends. Germline-derived CDR1 and CDR2 are SGHDT and YYEEEE. CDR3 protein: CASSLTGLLDYGYTF. In nucleotides, the CDR3 is TGTGCCAGCAGCTTGACAGGGCTATTGGACTATGGCTACACCTTC.

This clone was detected ten times or more. CDR3 coding DNA: TGCGCCAGCAGCTCGATCACAGGGGGAAATAATTCACCCCTCCACTTT. Translating it yields CASSSITGGNNSPLHF. The chain links TRBV5-1 to TRBJ1-6, with 8 bases fitting TRBD1. Germline values: CDR1 SGHRS, CDR2 YFSETQ. V lost 3 bases to trimming and J lost 5 bases; unmatched junction nucleotides: 7. The CDR3 length is 16 residues.

Many counts were recorded for this clone. The chain joins TRBV7-8 to TRBJ2-7, with D perhaps matching TRBD1 (6 bases). Germline-derived CDR1 and CDR2 are SGHVS and FQNEAQ. The CDR3 extends over 16 amino acids. V shed 5 bases and J shed 3 bases, with 20 bases lying between them. The CDR3 nucleotides read TGTGCCAGCAGCCCCGTTATTTTACAGGGAGTCTACGAGCAGTACTTC. Translating it yields CASSPVILQGVYEQYF.

The chain joins TRBV15 to TRBJ2-2; D is uncertain. This CDR3 contains 16 residues. Germline values: CDR1 LNHNV, CDR2 YYDKDF (reference sequence). Between the trimmed V and J ends, which lost 1 base and 4 bases, there was a span of 13 bases. As DNA, the CDR3 is TGTGCCACCAGCAGAGGGGCCTCCGTGGGCACCGGGGAGCTGTTTTTT. Translated, it gives CATSRGASVGTGELFF.

The J gene is TRBJ1-1, the V gene TRBV7-3; no reliable D call. Germline CDR1 is SGHTA and CDR2 is FQGTGA. Trimming took off 6 bases at V and 3 bases at J, with 11 bases between the two ends. The CDR3 is 13 amino acids. The CDR3 protein is CASSLNEHTEAFF. The CDR3 DNA reads as TGTGCCAGCAGTCTGAATGAGCACACTGAAGCTTTCTTT.

The rearrangement links TRBV18 to TRBJ2-7; a possible D gene is TRBD2 (6 bases). Trimming took 3 bases from V and 7 from J, leaving 16 bases between them. The CDR3 sequence is 14 residues long. Germline V gene lookup returns CDR1 KGHSH and CDR2 LQKENI. CDR3 nucleotides: TGTGCCAGCTCACCGAGTACACTAGCTGGGGAGCAGTACTTC. It codes for CASSPSTLAGEQYF. Together with reference TRBV18 and TRBJ2-7, the CDR3 gives the full variable domain: NAGVMQNPRHLVRRRGQEARLRCSPMKGHSHVYWYRQLPEEGLKFMVYLQKENIIDESGMPKERFSAEFPKEGPSILRIQQVVRGDSAAYFCASSPSTLAGEQYFGPGTRLTVT.

The chain couples TRBV23-1 to TRBJ2-1; D might be TRBD2 (6 bases). TRBV23-1 is marked as an open reading frame, function uncertain. The CDR3 loop spans 14 amino acids. Trimming pared 3 bases from V and 1 base from J, leaving 7 bases between. The CDR3 reads CASSHSGSYNEQFF. CDR3 nucleotide sequence: TGCGCCAGCAGTCATAGCGGATCCTACAATGAGCAGTTCTTC.

The genes are TRBV12-5 and TRBJ2-2, with a possible D match to TRBD2 (5 bases). Per the germline V gene, CDR1 is LGHNT and CDR2 is FRNRAP. The CDR3 consists of 14 residues. Trimming took 8 bases from V and 4 from J, leaving 14 bases between them. CDR3 amino acids: CASTSPGFTGELFF. DNA for the CDR3: TGTGCTAGTACATCACCGGGGTTCACCGGGGAGCTGTTTTTT.

V usage is TRBV3-1 (or the pseudogene TRBV3-2) and J usage is TRBJ2-7, with a tentative D call TRBD2 (5 bases). CDR3 size: 13 residues. Germline V lookup: CDR1 LGHDT, CDR2 YNNKEL (reference sequence). V was shortened by 1 base and J by 11 bases, with 15 bases between the two germline ends. The chain's CDR3 is CASSQVTLGEKYF. CDR3 nucleotide sequence: TGTGCCAGCAGCCAAGTTACCCTGGGAGAGAAGTACTTC.

The rearrangement links TRBV9 to TRBJ2-7; the D gene is possibly TRBD1 (6 bases). The CDR3 length is 14 residues. Germline CDR1 reads SGDLS; CDR2 reads YYNGEE. Trimming removed 0 bases at V and 6 bases at J, with 13 bases between. The CDR3 DNA reads as TGTGCCAGCAGCGTAGTTGAAGGGACAACCGAGCAGTACTTC. Amino acid sequence: CASSVVEGTTEQYF.

The CDR3 DNA is TGTGCCAGCAGTTTCGGGGATCCTGAAGCTTTCTTT. This translates into CASSFGDPEAFF. This chain links TRBV12-3 or TRBV12-4 with TRBJ1-1; D gene unclear. The CDR3 totals 12 residues. V lost 3 bases and J 6 bases, leaving 8 bases between the germline ends.

The J gene is TRBJ2-5, the V gene TRBV6-5; D might be TRBD2 (6 bases). Germline CDR1 is MNHEY and CDR2 is SVGAGI. V dropped 6 bases and J dropped 2 bases, with 19 bases sitting between them. The CDR3 sequence is 16 residues long. Written as DNA, the CDR3 is TGTGCCAGCAGCTACCCGATTTTAGCGGTTCAAGAGACCCAGTACTTC. It translates to CASSYPILAVQETQYF.

The CDR3, as DNA: TGTGCCAGCAGCTCGGGACAGAGATATGGCTACACCTTC. Its protein is CASSSGQRYGYTF. The chain links TRBV5-5 to TRBJ1-2; 7 positions agree with TRBD1. The germline V gene encodes CDR1 SGHKS and CDR2 YYEKEE (reference sequence). The CDR3 runs to 13 residues. The V and J ends lost 3 bases and 5 bases, in that order; junction bases with no gene match: 4. The full variable domain, in which reference TRBV5-5 and TRBJ1-2 provide the parts outside the CDR3, is DAGVTQSPTHLIKTRGQQVTLRCSPISGHKSVSWYQQVLGQGPQFIFQYYEKEERGRGNFPDRFSARQFPNYSSELNVNALLLGDSALYLCASSSGQRYGYTFGSGTRLTVV.

As for this clone: The limits of the CDR3 on the DNA are not certain, so only TCRdb's listed CDR3 is given. CDR3 amino acids: CASSFGEGGANEQFF. This chain joins TRBV7-2 and TRBJ2-1; the table names TRBD2, a call not compared with the DNA. The CDR3 length equals 15 residues, ends included. Per the germline V gene, CDR1 is SGHTA and CDR2 is FQGNSA.

The chain recombines TRBV14 with TRBJ2-3; a weak D match, TRBD2 (7 bases). The CDR3 runs 14 residues. The V and J ends lost 4 bases and 5 bases respectively, with 13 bases between them. In germline, CDR1 is SGHDN, CDR2 FVKESK. The CDR3 loop reads CASSLGGGKDTQYF. In nucleotides, the CDR3 is TGTGCCAGCAGCCTAGGCGGGGGCAAAGATACGCAGTATTTT.

The chain recombines TRBV5-1 with TRBJ2-3; 12 bases line up with TRBD2. After removal of 4 bases from V and 5 bases from J, the junction contained 8 bases not matched to a gene. There are 16 residues in the CDR3. The germline CDR1 and CDR2 sequences are SGHRS and YFSETQ. CDR3 bases: TGCGCCAGCAGCAGATCTAGCGGGGGGGCCGAAGATACGCAGTATTTT. Protein product: CASSRSSGGAEDTQYF.